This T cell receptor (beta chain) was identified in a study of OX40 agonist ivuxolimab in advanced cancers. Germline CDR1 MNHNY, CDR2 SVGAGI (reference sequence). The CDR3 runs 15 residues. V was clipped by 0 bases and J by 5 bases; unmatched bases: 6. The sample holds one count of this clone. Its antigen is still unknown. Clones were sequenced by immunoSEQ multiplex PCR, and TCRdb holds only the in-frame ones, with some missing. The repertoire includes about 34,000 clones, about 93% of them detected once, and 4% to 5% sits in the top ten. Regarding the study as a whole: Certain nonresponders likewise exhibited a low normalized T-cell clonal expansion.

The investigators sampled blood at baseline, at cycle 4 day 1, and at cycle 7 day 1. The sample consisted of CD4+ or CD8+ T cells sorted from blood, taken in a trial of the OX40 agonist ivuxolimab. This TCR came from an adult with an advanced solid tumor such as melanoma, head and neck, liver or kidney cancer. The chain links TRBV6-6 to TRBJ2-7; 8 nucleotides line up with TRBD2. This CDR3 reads CASSYSREGSNEQYF. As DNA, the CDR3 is TGTGCCAGCAGTTACTCTCGGGAGGGGAGCAACGAGCAGTACTTC.